The clone carrying this T cell receptor beta chain was seen a few times. Per the original data handling: Nucleated cell number was recorded as an estimate derived from reference gene primer amplification. Method: immunoSEQ multiplex PCR; TCRdb's copy keeps in-frame clones and lacks some. That table supplies the V and J calls and clone size; D and trimming were determined from the DNA. This table holds hundreds of thousands of clones, about 85% found once. Germline V gives CDR1 ENHRY, CDR2 SYGVKD. V was trimmed by 0 bases and J by 7 bases, leaving 7 bases between them. This CDR3 has 13 residues. This entry belongs to a study of blood T cell repertoires in COVID-19. Across the study: Sources were T cells, B-cell-depleted T cells, or PBMCs; the material itself was cDNA or gDNA.

What was sequenced was peripheral blood. The clonotype originates from a woman under 30 who had recovered from COVID-19. The rearrangement uses TRBV10-3 and TRBJ1-5; no clear D. The CDR3 loop reads CAISESEGQPQHF. CDR3 DNA: TGTGCCATCAGTGAGTCGGAGGGACAGCCCCAGCATTTT.